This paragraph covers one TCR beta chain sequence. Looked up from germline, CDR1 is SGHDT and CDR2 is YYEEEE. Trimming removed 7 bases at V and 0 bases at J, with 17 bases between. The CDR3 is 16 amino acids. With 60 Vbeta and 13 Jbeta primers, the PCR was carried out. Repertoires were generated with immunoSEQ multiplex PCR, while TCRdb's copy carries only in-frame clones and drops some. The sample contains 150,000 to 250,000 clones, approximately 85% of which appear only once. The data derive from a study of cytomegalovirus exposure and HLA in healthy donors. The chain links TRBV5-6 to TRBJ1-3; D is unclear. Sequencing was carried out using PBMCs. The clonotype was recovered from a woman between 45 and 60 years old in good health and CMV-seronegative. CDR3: CASHSDGPSSGNTIYF. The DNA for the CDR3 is TGTGCCAGCCACTCGGATGGGCCTTCCTCTGGAAACACCATATATTTT.